The present TCR beta chain was sequenced within a study of shared clonotypes between healthy human individuals. As to this clone: Antigen specificity is unknown. At one boundary the junction diverges from the germline segment, which might be a read error.

Study results and caveats: Clonotype sharing levels among donors were expected to vary with sequencing depth.

The CDR3 is made up of 15 amino acids. The germline CDR1 and CDR2 sequences are SSHAT and FNYEAQ (reference sequence). The data were produced by immunoSEQ multiplex PCR, yet TCRdb's version contains in-frame clones alone and is incomplete. The table includes 450,000 to 500,000 clones, over 75% detected once. The chain couples TRBV7-7 to TRBJ2-1; 11 positions match TRBD2. The source is a woman in her forties in good health. Some clones in this sample may be carry-over from other donors' samples. The sequenced material came from PBMCs. DNA for the CDR3: TGTGCTAGCAGCTTAGAACTAGCGGGGGACAATGAGCAGTTCTTC. Translated, it gives CASSLELAGDNEQFF.